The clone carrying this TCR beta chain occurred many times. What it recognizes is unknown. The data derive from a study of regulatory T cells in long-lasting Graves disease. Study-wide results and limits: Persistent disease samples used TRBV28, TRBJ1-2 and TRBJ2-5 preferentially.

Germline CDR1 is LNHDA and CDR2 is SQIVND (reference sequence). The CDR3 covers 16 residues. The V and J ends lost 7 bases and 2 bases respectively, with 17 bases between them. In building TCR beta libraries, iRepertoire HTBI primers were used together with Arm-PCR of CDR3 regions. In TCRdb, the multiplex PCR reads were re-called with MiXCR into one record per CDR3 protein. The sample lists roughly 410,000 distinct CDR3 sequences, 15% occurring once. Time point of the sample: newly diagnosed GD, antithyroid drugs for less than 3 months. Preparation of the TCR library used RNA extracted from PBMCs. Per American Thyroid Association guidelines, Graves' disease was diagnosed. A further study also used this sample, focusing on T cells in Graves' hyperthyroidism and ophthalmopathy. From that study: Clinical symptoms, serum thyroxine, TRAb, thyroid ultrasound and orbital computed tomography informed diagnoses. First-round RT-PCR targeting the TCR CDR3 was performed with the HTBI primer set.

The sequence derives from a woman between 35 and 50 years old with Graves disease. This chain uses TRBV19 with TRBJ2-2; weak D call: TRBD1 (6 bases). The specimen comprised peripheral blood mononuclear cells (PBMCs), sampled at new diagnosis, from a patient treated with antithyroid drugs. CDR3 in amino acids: CASKVTGQLNTGELFF. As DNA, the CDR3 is TGTGCCAGTAAGGTCACAGGACAGCTAAACACCGGGGAGCTGTTTTTT.